Presented here are 15 T cell receptor beta chains from one specimen sequenced in a study of response to subunit inactivated influenza vaccine. Via MiXCR, TCRdb re-called the RT-PCR reads, giving one row per CDR3 protein. The sample has roughly 670,000 distinct CDR3 sequences; roughly 15% are singletons. Source: PBMCs from blood, taken about 14 days before vaccination. Receptor source: a man between 45 and 60 years old who received an inactivated influenza vaccine.

This clonotype was seen more than once but under ten times. This chain links TRBV7-2 with TRBJ2-3; 9 nucleotides agree with TRBD2. V trimming: 2 bases; J trimming: 4 bases; junction bases outside the gene matches: 4. Germline CDR1 and CDR2: SGHTA and FQGNSA. The CDR3 totals 15 residues. The CDR3 protein is CASSLWTSAADTQYF. CDR3 nucleotide sequence: TGTGCCAGCAGCTTATGGACTAGCGCAGCAGATACGCAGTATTTT.

This clonotype occurred many times. V usage is TRBV28 and J usage is TRBJ2-1; 11 bases match TRBD2. V lost 5 bases to trimming and J lost 7 bases; unmatched junction nucleotides: 7. CDR3 length: 15 residues. Germline V lookup: CDR1 MDHEN, CDR2 SYDVKM. CDR3 residues: CASSDRGTSGNEQFF. The CDR3 DNA sequence: TGTGCCAGCAGTGACAGAGGGACTAGCGGTAATGAGCAGTTCTTC.

In its sample, this clonotype was seen many times. The chain employs TRBV27 and TRBJ2-2; a possible D gene is TRBD1 (5 bases). The germline CDR1 and CDR2 sequences are MNHEY and SMNVEV (reference sequence). V lost 3 bases to trimming and J lost 5 bases, with 10 bases between them. The CDR3 has 14 residues. CDR3 DNA: TGTGCCAGCAGTTTGCTCCAGGGAACCGGGGAGCTGTTTTTT. Residues: CASSLLQGTGELFF.

This clonotype has more than one count but fewer than ten. The CDR3: CASTRVGDTEAFF. The CDR3 region has the DNA TGTGCCAGCACCAGGGTGGGGGACACTGAAGCTTTCTTT. This chain links TRBV6-1 with TRBJ1-1, with D tentatively TRBD1 (5 bases). V gave up 7 bases and J gave up 3 bases, with 12 bases separating them. Germline loops: CDR1 MNHNS, CDR2 SASEGT. This CDR3 is 13 amino acids long.

This clonotype occurred a few times. The chain is built from TRBV24-1 and TRBJ2-1; TRBD2 matches at 16 bases. Looked up from germline, CDR1 is KGHDR and CDR2 is SFDVKD. V trimming: 9 bases; J trimming: 6 bases; junction bases outside the gene matches: 13. The CDR3 covers 18 residues. CDR3 residues: CATPPGTSGGGGGNEQFF. DNA for the CDR3: TGTGCCACCCCACCCGGGACTAGCGGGGGGGGGGGCGGCAATGAGCAGTTCTTC.

This sequence joins TRBV6-1 and TRBJ2-2; D unclear. CDR3 length: 14 amino acids. Germline V gene lookup returns CDR1 MNHNS and CDR2 SASEGT. V shed 4 bases and J shed 5 bases, with 11 bases lying between them. CDR3 coding DNA: TGTGCCAGCAGTGGCCAGATGTATACCGGGGAGCTGTTTTTT. This gives the protein CASSGQMYTGELFF.

This clonotype was detected ten times or more. The chain recombines TRBV20-1 with TRBJ2-1, with D possibly being TRBD1 or TRBD2 (6 bases each). Germline V lookup: CDR1 DFQATT, CDR2 SNEGSKA (reference sequence). V lost 5 bases to trimming and J lost 8 bases, with 19 bases between them. CDR3 size: 14 residues. DNA for the CDR3: TGCAGTGCTGGTGGCGGGGCGGGACACCATGAGCAGTTCTTC. Translated: CSAGGGAGHHEQFF.

The CDR3 coding sequence is TGTGCCAGCAGTGTGAACCAAGAGACCCAGTACTTC. It is translated as CASSVNQETQYF. The chain combines TRBV2 with TRBJ2-5; D remains unclear. Germline CDR1 reads SNHLY; CDR2 reads FYNNEI. There are 12 residues in the CDR3. Trimming took 4 bases from V and 0 from J, leaving 3 bases between them.

This clonotype was seen only a few times. The chain is built from TRBV20-1 and TRBJ2-7; D ambiguous. The germline gives CDR1 DFQATT, CDR2 SNEGSKA (reference sequence). V gave up 3 bases and J gave up 3 bases, with 15 bases separating them. The CDR3 extends over 14 amino acids. The CDR3 loop is CSARGIRASYEQYF. In nucleotides, the CDR3 is TGCAGTGCTAGGGGAATTCGGGCTAGCTACGAGCAGTACTTC.

This clonotype was found a few times. This rearrangement joins TRBV12-3 or TRBV12-4 to TRBJ2-7; D may correspond to TRBD1 or TRBD2 (5 bases each). Trimming stripped 8 bases from V and 2 bases from J, with 10 bases between. The CDR3 sequence is 12 residues long. CDR3 nucleotide sequence: TGTGCCAGCCGAGGGGTCCCCTACGAGCAGTACTTC. The encoded protein is CASRGVPYEQYF.

This clonotype was detected many times. V usage is TRBV5-1 and J usage is TRBJ2-7; no clear D. The CDR3 sequence is 14 residues long. CDR1 SGHRS and CDR2 YFSETQ come from the germline V gene. The V end was cut by 4 bases, the J end by 1 base, with 12 bases between. Written as DNA, the CDR3 is TGCGCCAGCAGCGCCACCGGGCCTTCCTACGAGCAGTACTTC. It yields the protein CASSATGPSYEQYF.

This clonotype appeared a single time. The rearrangement links TRBV6-2 or TRBV6-3 to TRBJ1-6, with a tentative D call TRBD1 (5 bases). The germline V gene has CDR1 MNHEY and CDR2 SVGEGT. CDR3 length: 13 amino acids. V lost 7 bases and J lost 10, with 14 bases in between. Here the CDR3 reads CASTGTPASPLHF. The CDR3 region has the DNA TGTGCCAGCACAGGGACCCCCGCCTCACCCCTCCACTTT.

This rearrangement joins TRBV12-3 or TRBV12-4 to TRBJ2-2, with D maybe TRBD2 (6 bases). This CDR3 has 14 residues. V lost 8 bases and J 6 bases, leaving 16 bases between the germline ends. The CDR3: CASARWGEAGELFF. As DNA, the CDR3 is TGTGCCAGCGCACGATGGGGGGAGGCCGGGGAGCTGTTTTTT.

This chain joins TRBV3-1 and TRBJ2-3; TRBD2 matches at 14 bases. This CDR3 contains 15 residues. After removal of 8 bases from V and 5 bases from J, the junction contained 6 bases not matched to a gene. Germline assignment: CDR1 LGHDT and CDR2 YNNKEL (reference sequence). The CDR3 DNA is TGTGCCAGCCGACTAGCGGGAGGGCAGGGAGATACGCAGTATTTT. The encoded protein is CASRLAGGQGDTQYF.

The gene calls are TRBV6-1 and TRBJ2-5, with D tentatively TRBD1 (6 bases). The CDR3 totals 15 residues. The V end was cut by 5 bases, the J end by 5 bases, with 18 bases between. Germline V lookup: CDR1 MNHNS, CDR2 SASEGT. This chain's CDR3 is CASSINRDVRETQYF. The CDR3 nucleotides are TGTGCCAGCAGTATCAACAGGGACGTCCGGGAGACCCAGTACTTC.